Listed below are T cell receptor beta chains from one sample, sequenced in a study of CD8 T cells in Susac syndrome. TCRdb reanalysed the immunoSEQ multiplex PCR reads using MiXCR and keeps one entry per CDR3 protein. The sample has fewer than 150,000 distinct CDR3 sequences, nearly 95% seen once. Sequenced input: CD8+ T cells from PBMCs. The source of these receptors is a human donor in good health. CDR3s include the opening cysteine and the closing phenylalanine or tryptophan. D genes are given only for firm matches. Size values are once, few and many counts, or a class for expanded clones, and some rows have none.

CSARDSNSGSSSYNEQFF | TGCAGTGCTAGAGACAGTAATAGCGGATCCAGCTCCTACAATGAGCAGTTCTTC | TRBJ2-1 | TRBV20-1 | . | .
CASGTQKQGLAYEQYF | TGTGCCAGCGGAACCCAGAAGCAAGGACTAGCATACGAGCAGTACTTC | TRBJ2-7 | TRBV27 | TRBD2 | .
CASSAHSGLAGEETQYF | TGTGCCAGCAGCGCCCACTCGGGACTAGCGGGAGAAGAGACCCAGTACTTC | TRBJ2-5 | TRBV9 | TRBD2 | .
CASSGLTTYEQYF | TGTGCCAGCTCCGGACTAACGACCTACGAGCAGTACTTC | TRBJ2-7 | TRBV27 | . | .
CASSNPGLAGEHEQFF | TGTGCCAGTAGTAACCCCGGACTAGCGGGAGAACATGAGCAGTTCTTC | TRBJ2-1 | TRBV19 | TRBD2 | .
CAWKRDNSNQPQHF | TGTGCCTGGAAGAGGGACAATAGCAATCAGCCCCAGCATTTT | TRBJ1-5 | TRBV30 | . | .
CASSRPISEQYF | TGTGCCAGCAGCCGACCTATTTCCGAGCAGTACTTC | TRBJ2-7 | TRBV28 | . | .
CASSLVGLVQAAFF | TGTGCCAGCAGCTTAGTTGGGCTCGTCCAGGCAGCTTTCTTT | TRBJ1-1 | TRBV7-8 | . | once
CSARDKRWGLARLHEQYF | TGCAGTGCTAGAGATAAGAGATGGGGGCTAGCTCGTCTCCACGAGCAGTACTTC | TRBJ2-7 | TRBV20-1 | . | .
CASRNRLVPGELFF | TGTGCCAGCAGAAACCGACTAGTTCCCGGGGAGCTGTTTTTT | TRBJ2-2 | TRBV13 | . | once
CASSEVVSGELFF | TGTGCCAGCAGTGAAGTTGTGTCCGGGGAGCTGTTTTTT | TRBJ2-2 | TRBV25-1 | . | .
CATAGAEERYQPQHF | TGTGCCACCGCCGGGGCAGAAGAGAGGTATCAGCCCCAGCATTTT | TRBJ1-5 | TRBV2 | . | .
CSAEPPSGTGLEQYF | TGCAGTGCAGAACCACCTTCGGGGACAGGGCTCGAGCAGTACTTC | TRBJ2-7 | TRBV20-1 | TRBD1 | .
CASSSIRDRALQPQHF | TGTGCCAGCAGCTCCATCCGGGACAGGGCTTTACAGCCCCAGCATTTT | TRBJ1-5 | TRBV7-6 | TRBD1 | .
CASSPSGRPNTEAFF | TGTGCCAGCAGCCCTTCGGGACGGCCGAACACTGAAGCTTTCTTT | TRBJ1-1 | TRBV9 | . | once
CSAPTRSTGRISDTQYF | TGCAGTGCTCCCACCCGATCTACAGGGAGGATATCAGATACGCAGTATTTT | TRBJ2-3 | TRBV20-1 | . | .
CASSLTAGDSTDTQYF | TGTGCCAGCAGTTTAACAGCGGGAGACAGCACAGATACGCAGTATTTT | TRBJ2-3 | TRBV12-3/TRBV12-4 | TRBD2 | .
CATGGATGFVETQYF | TGTGCCACCGGGGGGGCTACGGGGTTTGTGGAGACCCAGTACTTC | TRBJ2-5 | TRBV24-1 | . | .
CASSYAGAGNEQFF | TGTGCCAGCAGTTACGCAGGAGCGGGCAATGAGCAGTTCTTC | TRBJ2-1 | TRBV6-2/TRBV6-3 | . | .
CATSRDLLAGATGELFF | TGTGCCACCAGCAGAGATCTACTAGCGGGAGCCACCGGGGAGCTGTTTTTT | TRBJ2-2 | TRBV15 | TRBD2 | .
CASSHYAGGEISPGANVLTF | TGTGCCAGCAGCCATTACGCGGGCGGGGAGATATCCCCTGGGGCCAACGTCCTGACTTTC | TRBJ2-6 | TRBV3-1 | . | .
CASSSSFPYEQYF | TGCGCCAGCAGCTCCTCCTTTCCCTACGAGCAGTACTTC | TRBJ2-7 | TRBV5-1 | . | .
CASSEENRGQETQYF | TGTGCCAGCAGTGAAGAGAACAGGGGGCAAGAGACCCAGTACTTC | TRBJ2-5 | TRBV2 | TRBD1 | .
CASSSYLETQYF | TGTGCCAGCAGCAGCTATCTGGAGACCCAGTACTTC | TRBJ2-5 | TRBV5-6 | . | once
CSVPEGYPGTDTQYF | TGCAGTGTTCCAGAGGGCTACCCTGGCACAGATACGCAGTATTTT | TRBJ2-3 | TRBV20-1 | . | .
CAIRVGEAYEQYF | TGTGCCATCCGGGTGGGGGAAGCCTACGAGCAGTACTTC | TRBJ2-7 | TRBV10-3 | . | once
CASSLSAEQYF | TGTGCCAGCAGCCTCTCGGCGGAGCAGTACTTC | TRBJ2-7 | TRBV7-9 | . | .
CASSQVAPSTDTQYF | TGTGCCAGCAGCCAAGTTGCACCGAGCACAGATACGCAGTATTTT | TRBJ2-3 | TRBV4-2 | . | .
CASSEALGTSGSFDEQYF | TGTGCCAGCAGTGAAGCCCTTGGGACTAGCGGGAGCTTCGACGAGCAGTACTTC | TRBJ2-7 | TRBV2 | TRBD2 | .
CASSFHLAGLDEQFF | TGTGCCAGCAGCTTTCATTTAGCGGGATTGGATGAGCAGTTCTTC | TRBJ2-1 | TRBV5-4 | TRBD2 | .
CASSPRLVADTQYF | TGTGCCAGCAGCCCGAGACTAGTGGCAGATACGCAGTATTTT | TRBJ2-3 | TRBV7-8 | . | once
CSESGPSTDTQYF | TGCAGTGAGAGCGGGCCGAGCACAGATACGCAGTATTTT | TRBJ2-3 | TRBV20-1 | . | once
CSVEGLAGGEGMDEQFF | TGCAGCGTTGAGGGACTAGCGGGAGGAGAGGGTATGGATGAGCAGTTCTTC | TRBJ2-1 | TRBV29-1 | TRBD2 | .
CASSQDGNTYEQYF | TGTGCCAGCAGCCAGGACGGCAATACCTACGAGCAGTACTTC | TRBJ2-7 | TRBV5-6 | . | once
CASSYSGVPFYEQYF | TGTGCCAGCAGTTACTCAGGTGTCCCCTTCTACGAGCAGTACTTC | TRBJ2-7 | TRBV6-5 | . | once
CSARDTVLGIQYF | TGCAGTGCTAGAGACACGGTACTGGGCATTCAGTACTTC | TRBJ2-4 | TRBV20-1 | . | .
CASSFRLAGDRDTQYF | TGTGCCAGCAGCTTCCGACTAGCGGGAGATAGAGATACGCAGTATTTT | TRBJ2-3 | TRBV7-9 | TRBD2 | .
CASSLRGGSGYTF | TGTGCCAGCAGCCTCAGGGGCGGGAGCGGCTACACCTTC | TRBJ1-2 | TRBV9 | . | .
CAWSNSGVGYEQYF | TGTGCCTGGAGTAATTCGGGAGTCGGCTACGAGCAGTACTTC | TRBJ2-7 | TRBV30 | . | .
CATSRALLADTQYF | TGTGCCACCAGCAGAGCCCTACTAGCAGATACGCAGTATTTT | TRBJ2-3 | TRBV15 | . | .
CSGEGGGYTDTQYF | TGCAGCGGCGAAGGGGGGGGGTACACAGATACGCAGTATTTT | TRBJ2-3 | TRBV29-1 | . | .
CASSLRGGTYEQYF | TGTGCCAGCAGTTTAAGGGGCGGGACCTACGAGCAGTACTTC | TRBJ2-7 | TRBV27 | . | .
CSVEWAMLSGTPTDTQYF | TGCAGCGTTGAATGGGCCATGTTAAGCGGGACACCCACAGATACGCAGTATTTT | TRBJ2-3 | TRBV29-1 | . | .
CASAWTGPLPDTQYF | TGTGCCAGCGCATGGACAGGGCCCCTACCAGATACGCAGTATTTT | TRBJ2-3 | TRBV12-3/TRBV12-4 | TRBD1 | .
CASSLSGAQDTQYF | TGTGCCAGCAGTTTATCGGGAGCCCAAGATACGCAGTATTTT | TRBJ2-3 | TRBV12-3/TRBV12-4 | . | .
CASSQPGLYNEQFF | TGCGCCAGCAGTCAGCCGGGACTTTACAATGAGCAGTTCTTC | TRBJ2-1 | TRBV23-1 | . | .